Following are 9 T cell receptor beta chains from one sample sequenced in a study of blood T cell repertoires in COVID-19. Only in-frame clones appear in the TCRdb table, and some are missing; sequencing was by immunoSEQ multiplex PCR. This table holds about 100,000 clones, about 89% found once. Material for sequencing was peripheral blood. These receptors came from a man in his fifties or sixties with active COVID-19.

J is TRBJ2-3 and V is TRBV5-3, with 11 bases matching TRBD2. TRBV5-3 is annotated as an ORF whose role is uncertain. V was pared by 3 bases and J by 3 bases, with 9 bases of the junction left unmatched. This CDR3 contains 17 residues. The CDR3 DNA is TGTGCCAGAAGCTGCCGGACGACTAGCGGGGTGACAGATACGCAGTATTTT. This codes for CARSCRTTSGVTDTQYF.

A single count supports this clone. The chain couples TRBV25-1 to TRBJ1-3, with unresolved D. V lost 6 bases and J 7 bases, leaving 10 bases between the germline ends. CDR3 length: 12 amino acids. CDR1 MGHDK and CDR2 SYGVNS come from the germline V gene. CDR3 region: CASRGISNTIYF. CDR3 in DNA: TGTGCCAGCAGGGGCATATCGAACACCATATATTTT.

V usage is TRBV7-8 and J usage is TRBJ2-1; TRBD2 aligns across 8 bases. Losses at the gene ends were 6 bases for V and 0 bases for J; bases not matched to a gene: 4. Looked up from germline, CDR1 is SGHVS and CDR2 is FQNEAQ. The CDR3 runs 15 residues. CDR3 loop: CASRPTSGSYNEQFF. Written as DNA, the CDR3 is TGTGCCAGCAGACCCACTAGCGGCTCCTACAATGAGCAGTTCTTC.

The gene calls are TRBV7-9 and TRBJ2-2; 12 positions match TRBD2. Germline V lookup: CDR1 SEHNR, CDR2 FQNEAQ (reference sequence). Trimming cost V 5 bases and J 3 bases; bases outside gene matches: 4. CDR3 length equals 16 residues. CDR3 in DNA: TGTGCCAGCAGCGCTCGACTAGCGGGAGACACCGGGGAGCTGTTTTTT. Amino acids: CASSARLAGDTGELFF. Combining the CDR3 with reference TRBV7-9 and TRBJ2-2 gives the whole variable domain DTGVSQNPRHKITKRGQNVTFRCDPISEHNRLYWYRQTLGQGPEFLTYFQNEAQLEKSRLLSDRFSAERPKGSFSTLEIQRTEQGDSAMYLCASSARLAGDTGELFFGEGSRLTVL.

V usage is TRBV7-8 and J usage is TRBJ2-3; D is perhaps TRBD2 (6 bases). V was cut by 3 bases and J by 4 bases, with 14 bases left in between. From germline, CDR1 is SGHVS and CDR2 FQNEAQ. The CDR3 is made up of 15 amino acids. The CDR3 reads CASSFRELESDTQYF. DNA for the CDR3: TGTGCCAGCAGCTTTCGGGAGCTCGAGTCAGATACGCAGTATTTT.

CDR3 protein: CASSQGQNYEQYF. The DNA for the CDR3 is TGTGCCAGTAGCCAAGGACAGAACTACGAGCAGTACTTC. The rearrangement uses TRBV19 and TRBJ2-7; D may be TRBD1 (6 bases). The ends were cut back, 6 bases at V and 3 bases at J, with 12 bases in the middle. CDR3 size: 13 residues. The germline V gene has CDR1 LNHDA and CDR2 SQIVND (reference sequence).

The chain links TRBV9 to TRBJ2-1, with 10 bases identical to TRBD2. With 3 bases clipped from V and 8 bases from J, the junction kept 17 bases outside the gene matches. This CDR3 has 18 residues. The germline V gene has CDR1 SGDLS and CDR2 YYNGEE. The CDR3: CASSGPGIRAGGFDEQFF. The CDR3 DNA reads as TGTGCCAGCAGCGGACCTGGTATCCGAGCGGGAGGGTTCGATGAGCAGTTCTTC.

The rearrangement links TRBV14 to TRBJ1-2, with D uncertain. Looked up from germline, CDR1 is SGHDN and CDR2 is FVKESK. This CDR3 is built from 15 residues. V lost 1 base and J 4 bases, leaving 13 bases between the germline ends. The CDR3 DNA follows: TGTGCCAGCAGCCAAGTGTACGAGGGCATCTATGGCTACACCTTC. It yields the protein CASSQVYEGIYGYTF.

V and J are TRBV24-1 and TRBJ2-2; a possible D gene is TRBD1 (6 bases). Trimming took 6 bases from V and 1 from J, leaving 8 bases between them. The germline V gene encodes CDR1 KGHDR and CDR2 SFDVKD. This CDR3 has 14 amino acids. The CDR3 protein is CATSLGQNTGELFF. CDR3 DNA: TGTGCCACCAGTCTGGGACAGAACACCGGGGAGCTGTTTTTT.